What follows describes a single TCR beta chain. Profiling relied on immunoSEQ multiplex PCR, and the TCRdb table lists in-frame clones only, not all of them. The table includes 100,000 to 150,000 clones, around nine tenths detected once. The germline gives CDR1 WNHNN, CDR2 SYGVQD (reference sequence). Trimming shortened V by 0 bases and J by 4 bases, and 7 bases separated the two germline ends. This CDR3 region has 14 residues. This entry belongs to a study of cytomegalovirus exposure and HLA in healthy donors. The chain recombines TRBV10-1 with TRBJ2-4; D ambiguous. The source material was PBMCs. The clonotype comes from a man aged 25-45 years in good health and CMV-seronegative. The CDR3 loop reads CASSESTVKNIQYF. CDR3 sequence (DNA): TGCGCCAGCAGTGAGTCTACAGTGAAAAACATTCAGTACTTC.